Presented here are 8 T cell receptor beta chains from one specimen sequenced in a study of blood T cell repertoires in COVID-19. TCRdb keeps only in-frame clones here, not all; method: immunoSEQ multiplex PCR. The sample has 250,000 to 350,000 clones, approximately 85% seen once. The sequencing input was PBMCs or T cells enriched from blood (not recorded which). The receptors stem from a woman aged 25 to 39 who had recovered from COVID-19.

V and J are TRBV6-4 and TRBJ1-1; D remains unclear. V lost 0 bases to trimming and J lost 1 base, with 9 bases between them. The CDR3 runs to 15 residues. The V gene's germline CDR1 is MRHNA and CDR2 SNTAGT. CDR3 in DNA: TGTGCCAGCAGTGACTCGAAGCCTTGGAACACTGAAGCTTTCTTT. This codes for CASSDSKPWNTEAFF.

V gene TRBV6-5 combines with J gene TRBJ2-3; 9 nucleotides agree with TRBD1. The CDR3 sequence is 13 residues long. V shed 8 bases and J 6 bases; nucleotides not matched to a gene: 6. CDR1 and CDR2 (germline): MNHEY, SVGAGI. The CDR3 reads CASLRDRADTQYF. The CDR3 coding sequence is TGTGCCAGCCTCCGGGACAGGGCGGATACGCAGTATTTT.

This sequence joins TRBV28 and TRBJ1-2, with D unclear. This CDR3 is built from 16 residues. Trimming took 3 bases from V and 8 from J, leaving 22 bases between them. Germline V gene sequence: CDR1 MDHEN, CDR2 SYDVKM. The chain's CDR3 is CASSFGARWGELGYTF. The CDR3 coding sequence is TGTGCCAGCAGTTTTGGAGCCCGATGGGGAGAATTGGGCTACACCTTC.

CDR3 protein: CAGGSTGTNIQYF. The CDR3 DNA follows: TGTGCCGGGGGCTCGACAGGGACAAACATTCAGTACTTC. J is TRBJ2-4 and V is TRBV30, with 7 nucleotides matching TRBD1. Germline-derived CDR1 and CDR2 are GTSNPN and SVGIG (reference sequence). Unmatched junction bases numbered 10, after V lost 8 bases and J lost 6 bases. This CDR3 comprises 13 residues.

The chain employs TRBV9 and TRBJ2-3; D is possibly TRBD2 (6 bases). Between the trimmed V and J ends, which lost 0 bases and 2 bases, there was a span of 13 bases. This CDR3 spans 16 amino acids. Germline CDR1 SGDLS, CDR2 YYNGEE. CDR3 in amino acids: CASSVAHRGSTDTQYF. Written as DNA, the CDR3 is TGTGCCAGCAGCGTAGCTCACCGGGGGTCCACAGATACGCAGTATTTT. The full variable domain, completed using reference TRBV9 and TRBJ2-3, is DSGVTQTPKHLITATGQRVTLRCSPRSGDLSVYWYQQSLDQGLQFLIQYYNGEERAKGNILERFSAQQFPDLHSELNLSSLELGDSALYFCASSVAHRGSTDTQYFGPGTRLTVL.

The V call is TRBV19, the J call TRBJ1-1; the D gene is possibly TRBD1 (5 bases). Trimming shortened V by 3 bases and J by 2 bases, and 13 bases separated the two germline ends. Germline lookup yields CDR1 LNHDA and CDR2 SQIVND (reference sequence). The length of the CDR3 is 15 residues. CDR3 sequence (DNA): TGTGCCAGTAGTATGTTTGGCAGGGCTAACACTGAAGCTTTCTTT. This translates into CASSMFGRANTEAFF.

V gene TRBV28 combines with J gene TRBJ1-2, with D perhaps TRBD1 (6 bases). CDR1 MDHEN and CDR2 SYDVKM come from the germline V gene. The CDR3 loop spans 12 amino acids. V shed 7 bases and J shed 4 bases, with 10 bases lying between them. CDR3 in DNA: TGTGCCAGCAATGGGGGCCCCTATGGCTACACCTTC. Its protein product is CASNGGPYGYTF.

V is TRBV10-2 and J is TRBJ1-1, with D possibly being TRBD1 (5 bases). With 6 bases removed from V and 8 bases from J, the gap between germline ends came to 10 bases. Germline CDR1 and CDR2: WSHSY and SAAADI. CDR3 length: 11 residues. CDR3: CASRAGLEAFF. For the CDR3, the DNA is TGCGCCAGCAGAGCAGGGCTCGAAGCTTTCTTT.